The clone carrying this T cell receptor (beta chain) was seen a single time. This record comes from a study of T cell changes during pregnancy in multiple sclerosis. Trimming took off 5 bases at V and 5 bases at J, with 20 bases between the two ends. The CDR3 is made up of 16 amino acids. Germline lookup yields CDR1 SGHTA and CDR2 FQGNSA. Assay: immunoSEQ multiplex PCR; the TCRdb copy retains only in-frame clones and omits some. Of tens of thousands of clones detected, 75% to 90% appear once; the ten largest clones hold over 7.5%. The chain recombines TRBV7-2 with TRBJ2-3, with D perhaps TRBD2 (5 bases). This specimen consisted of peripheral blood, obtained after pregnancy. The receptor comes from a female donor in good health, enrolled as a control in a pregnancy study. CDR3 DNA: TGTGCCAGCAGCCCGAGCCGCGGCCTGGCGGGAGATACGCAGTATTTT. Translated, it gives CASSPSRGLAGDTQYF.